This T cell receptor (beta chain) was sequenced for a study of T-cell memory formation after mild COVID-19. Study-wide context: TCR clusters mostly belonged to single donors.

TCRdb re-called the 5' RACE reads with MiXCR, one entry per CDR3 protein. Found here are a few hundred thousand distinct CDR3 sequences, 28% of them singletons; the top ten hold roughly 13%. Germline assignment: CDR1 DFQATT and CDR2 SNEGSKA (reference sequence). This CDR3 comprises 14 residues. V gave up 5 bases and J gave up 5 bases; unmatched junction bases: 10. The study, taken as a whole, reports: The pre-infection memory compartment contained some responding clones, suggesting cross-reactive memory joined. CD8+ contracting clones occupied EMRA, while CD4+ ones occupied mainly CM and EM. Day 15 to 85 contracting clones showed balanced CD4/CD8; day 15 to 37 expanders favored CD4+.

Note on this clonotype: Its specificity is unknown.

The receptor was isolated from an adult woman who had mild COVID-19 (a few samples of this study predate the infection). Cell type and time point are not known. Sequenced: PBMCs or a T cell subset sorted from them (not recorded which). The rearrangement links TRBV20-1 to TRBJ2-3, with 7 positions matching TRBD1. The CDR3, as DNA: TGCAGTGCTCCTACTGGGACAGTGGAAGATACGCAGTATTTT. It codes for CSAPTGTVEDTQYF.